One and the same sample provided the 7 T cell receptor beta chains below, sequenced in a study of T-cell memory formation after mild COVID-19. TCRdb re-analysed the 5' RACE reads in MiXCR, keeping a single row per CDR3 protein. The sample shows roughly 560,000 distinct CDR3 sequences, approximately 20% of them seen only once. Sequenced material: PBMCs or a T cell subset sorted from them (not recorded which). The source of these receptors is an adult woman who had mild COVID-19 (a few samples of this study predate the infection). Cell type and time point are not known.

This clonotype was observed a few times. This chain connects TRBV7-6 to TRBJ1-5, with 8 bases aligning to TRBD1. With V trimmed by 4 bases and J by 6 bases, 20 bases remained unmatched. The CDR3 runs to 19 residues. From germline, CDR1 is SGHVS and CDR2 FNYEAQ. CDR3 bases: TGTGCCAGCAGCTCGCCACCGGGACAGGAAGCGGGACCTTTTCAGCCCCAGCATTTT. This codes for CASSSPPGQEAGPFQPQHF.

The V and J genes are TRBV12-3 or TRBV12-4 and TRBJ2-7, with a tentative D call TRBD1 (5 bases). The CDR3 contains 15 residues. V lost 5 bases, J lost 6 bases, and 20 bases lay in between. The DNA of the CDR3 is TGTGCCAGCAGTGACAGCTTCCTCCTACTGGGCGAGCAGTACTTC. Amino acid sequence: CASSDSFLLLGEQYF.

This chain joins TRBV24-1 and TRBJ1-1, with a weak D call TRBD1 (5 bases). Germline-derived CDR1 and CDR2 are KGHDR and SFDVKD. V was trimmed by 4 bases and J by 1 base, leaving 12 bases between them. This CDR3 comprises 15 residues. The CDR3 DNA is TGTGCCACCAGTGAAGGGACTACGGGGAACACTGAAGCTTTCTTT. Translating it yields CATSEGTTGNTEAFF.

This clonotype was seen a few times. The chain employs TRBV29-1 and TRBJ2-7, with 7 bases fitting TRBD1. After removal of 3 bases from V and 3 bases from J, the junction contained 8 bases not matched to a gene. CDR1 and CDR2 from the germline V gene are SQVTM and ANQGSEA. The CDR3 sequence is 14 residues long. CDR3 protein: CSVEVTQGNYEQYF. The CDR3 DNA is TGCAGCGTTGAGGTTACACAGGGGAACTACGAGCAGTACTTC.

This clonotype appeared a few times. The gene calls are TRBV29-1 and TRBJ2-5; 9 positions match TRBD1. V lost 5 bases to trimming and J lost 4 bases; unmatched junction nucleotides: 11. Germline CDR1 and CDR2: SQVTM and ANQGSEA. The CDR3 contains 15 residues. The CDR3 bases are TGCAGCGTTACGACAGGGGGGCTTTTCCGAGAGACCCAGTACTTC. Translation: CSVTTGGLFRETQYF.

The CDR3 reads CASSRLASTDTQYF. The CDR3 DNA reads as TGTGCCAGCAGCCGACTAGCCAGCACAGATACGCAGTATTTT. The chain joins TRBV7-9 to TRBJ2-3; TRBD2 aligns across 7 bases. Germline V gene data show CDR1 as SEHNR and CDR2 as FQNEAQ (reference sequence). The CDR3 has 14 amino acids. Unmatched junction bases numbered 2, after V lost 5 bases and J lost 0 bases.

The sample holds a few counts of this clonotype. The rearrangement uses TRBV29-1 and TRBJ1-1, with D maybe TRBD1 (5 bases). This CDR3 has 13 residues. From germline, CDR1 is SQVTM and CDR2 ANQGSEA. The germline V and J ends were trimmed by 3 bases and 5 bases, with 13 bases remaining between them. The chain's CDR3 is CSVDLRGRTEAFF. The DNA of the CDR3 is TGCAGCGTTGACTTGCGGGGCCGAACTGAAGCTTTCTTT.